The clone carrying this TCR beta chain has only a few counts. Documented treatment: oral pan-JAK inhibitor, 5-10 mg twice daily. The entry originates in a study of CD8+ T cells in alopecia areata. Reverse transcription of extracted RNA yielded cDNA, which provided the sequencing template. Generated by immunoSEQ multiplex PCR, the TCRdb table keeps only in-frame clones and is missing some. The sample yields some 96,000 clones, roughly three fifths seen once. Source: CD8+ T cells sorted from blood, taken at week 4, from a patient treated with tofacitinib. This sequence was found in a human donor with alopecia areata.

The chain's CDR3 is CASSVQGQFYGYTF. Written as DNA, the CDR3 is TGTGCCAGCAGCGTACAAGGGCAGTTCTATGGCTACACCTTC. The genes are TRBV9 and TRBJ1-2; D remains unclear. The CDR3 runs to 14 residues. Looked up from germline, CDR1 is SGDLS and CDR2 is YYNGEE. V was clipped by 1 base and J by 4 bases, with 11 bases between them.